These T cell receptor beta chains were read from a single sample in a study of OX40 agonist ivuxolimab in advanced cancers. Clones were read by immunoSEQ multiplex PCR, and TCRdb kept only the in-frame ones, dropping some. Here the sample spans about 96,000 clones, 90% being singletons. The specimen comprised CD4+ or CD8+ T cells sorted from blood, sampled in a trial of the OX40 agonist ivuxolimab. The receptors shown here come from an adult with an advanced solid tumor such as melanoma, head and neck, liver or kidney cancer. CDR3s include the opening cysteine and the closing phenylalanine or tryptophan. Each record gives: V gene, J gene, CDR3 length, clone size, D gene, CDR3 DNA, CDR3 protein. D genes are given only for firm matches. A row's size may be missing; if present it is once, few, many or a size class.

V gene: TRBV15; J gene: TRBJ2-7; CDR3 length: 16; clone size: NA; D gene: NA; CDR3 DNA: TGTGCCACCAGCCGTATCGAGTGGCCCCGATCCTACGAGCAGTACTTC; CDR3 protein: CATSRIEWPRSYEQYF
V gene: TRBV29-1; J gene: TRBJ1-2; CDR3 length: 13; clone size: once; D gene: TRBD1; CDR3 DNA: TGCAGCGACAAAACAGGGGGCTACTATGGCTACACCTTC; CDR3 protein: CSDKTGGYYGYTF
V gene: TRBV7-2; J gene: TRBJ2-3; CDR3 length: 16; clone size: NA; D gene: TRBD2; CDR3 DNA: TGTGCCAGCAGCCCAGCGCCGGGACTAGCTGCAGATACGCAGTATTTT; CDR3 protein: CASSPAPGLAADTQYF
V gene: TRBV29-1; J gene: TRBJ2-5; CDR3 length: 13; clone size: NA; D gene: TRBD2; CDR3 DNA: TGCAGCGGGGGAGCGGGAGCCTCAGAGACCCAGTACTTC; CDR3 protein: CSGGAGASETQYF
V gene: TRBV19; J gene: TRBJ2-3; CDR3 length: 15; clone size: NA; D gene: TRBD1; CDR3 DNA: TGTGCCAGTAGTAAGCTGGACAGGGCTGCAGATACGCAGTATTTT; CDR3 protein: CASSKLDRAADTQYF
V gene: TRBV7-2; J gene: TRBJ1-1; CDR3 length: 12; clone size: NA; D gene: NA; CDR3 DNA: TGTGCCAGCAGCTTTTCGCACACTGAAGCTTTCTTT; CDR3 protein: CASSFSHTEAFF
V gene: TRBV4-3; J gene: TRBJ1-1; CDR3 length: 14; clone size: NA; D gene: TRBD1; CDR3 DNA: TGCGCCAGCAGCCAGGCTACAGGGGGCACTGAAGCTTTCTTT; CDR3 protein: CASSQATGGTEAFF
V gene: TRBV19; J gene: TRBJ2-3; CDR3 length: 14; clone size: NA; D gene: TRBD2; CDR3 DNA: TGTGCCAGTAGTAGGGCTAGCGGGAGAGATACGCAGTATTTT; CDR3 protein: CASSRASGRDTQYF
V gene: TRBV4-1; J gene: TRBJ2-2; CDR3 length: 18; clone size: NA; D gene: NA; CDR3 DNA: TGCGCCAGCAGCAACCATCGGTCGGTAAGCGGATCCACCGGGGAGCTGTTTTTT; CDR3 protein: CASSNHRSVSGSTGELFF
V gene: TRBV7-2; J gene: TRBJ2-7; CDR3 length: 15; clone size: NA; D gene: NA; CDR3 DNA: TGTGCCAGCAGCTTAACGTCAGGGCCTTTCTACGAGCAGTACTTC; CDR3 protein: CASSLTSGPFYEQYF
V gene: TRBV5-1; J gene: TRBJ1-5; CDR3 length: 13; clone size: few; D gene: NA; CDR3 DNA: TGCGCCAGCAGCTTGACGGAGGATCAGCCCCAGCATTTT; CDR3 protein: CASSLTEDQPQHF
V gene: TRBV27; J gene: TRBJ2-7; CDR3 length: 14; clone size: NA; D gene: NA; CDR3 DNA: TGTGCCAGCATCCCAAGCAGGAATTCCTACGAGCAGTACTTC; CDR3 protein: CASIPSRNSYEQYF
V gene: TRBV10-3; J gene: TRBJ2-5; CDR3 length: 15; clone size: NA; D gene: TRBD2; CDR3 DNA: TGTGCCATCAGTGAGGGCGGGAGGGCCTCGGAGACCCAGTACTTC; CDR3 protein: CAISEGGRASETQYF
V gene: TRBV7-3; J gene: TRBJ2-2; CDR3 length: 15; clone size: NA; D gene: NA; CDR3 DNA: TGTGCCAGCAGCCCCGGGACACTGAACACCGGGGAGCTGTTTTTT; CDR3 protein: CASSPGTLNTGELFF
V gene: TRBV2; J gene: TRBJ2-5; CDR3 length: 15; clone size: NA; D gene: TRBD2; CDR3 DNA: TGTGCCAGCAGTGGGACTAGCGGGAGTAGAGAGACCCAGTACTTC; CDR3 protein: CASSGTSGSRETQYF
V gene: TRBV19; J gene: TRBJ2-1; CDR3 length: 16; clone size: NA; D gene: TRBD2; CDR3 DNA: TGTGCCAGTACGGGACTAGCGGGATTCTCCTACAATGAGCAGTTCTTC; CDR3 protein: CASTGLAGFSYNEQFF
V gene: TRBV5-5; J gene: TRBJ2-5; CDR3 length: 16; clone size: NA; D gene: TRBD1; CDR3 DNA: TGTGCCAGCAGTATGACTTGGACAGGGGCGGAGGAGACCCAGTACTTC; CDR3 protein: CASSMTWTGAEETQYF
V gene: TRBV10-3; J gene: TRBJ2-2; CDR3 length: 15; clone size: NA; D gene: TRBD1; CDR3 DNA: TGTGCCATCAGGAGGACAGGGTTTAACACCGGGGAGCTGTTTTTT; CDR3 protein: CAIRRTGFNTGELFF
V gene: TRBV11-3; J gene: TRBJ1-3; CDR3 length: 15; clone size: NA; D gene: NA; CDR3 DNA: TGTGCCAGCAGCCGGGGGGGCCACTCTGGAAACACCATATATTTT; CDR3 protein: CASSRGGHSGNTIYF
V gene: TRBV12-5; J gene: TRBJ2-1; CDR3 length: 14; clone size: NA; D gene: NA; CDR3 DNA: TGTGCTAGTGGTTTGGCCCTAGGAATCATTGAGCAGTTCTTC; CDR3 protein: CASGLALGIIEQFF
V gene: TRBV6-5; J gene: TRBJ1-2; CDR3 length: 15; clone size: NA; D gene: NA; CDR3 DNA: TGTGCCAGCAGTCCCGACGGGGAAAGCGGCTATGGCTACACCTTC; CDR3 protein: CASSPDGESGYGYTF
V gene: TRBV9; J gene: TRBJ2-7; CDR3 length: 16; clone size: NA; D gene: TRBD2; CDR3 DNA: TGTGCCAGCAGCGCCAGACTAGCGGGAGCTCACTACGAGCAGTACTTC; CDR3 protein: CASSARLAGAHYEQYF
V gene: TRBV5-4; J gene: TRBJ2-4; CDR3 length: 15; clone size: NA; D gene: TRBD1; CDR3 DNA: TGTGCCAGCAGCCTACCCAGGGGGGCCAAAAACATTCAGTACTTC; CDR3 protein: CASSLPRGAKNIQYF
V gene: TRBV4-3; J gene: TRBJ1-2; CDR3 length: 17; clone size: NA; D gene: NA; CDR3 DNA: TGCGCCAGCAGCCAAGAGTACACCGGGGGATCGCCCTATGGCTACACCTTC; CDR3 protein: CASSQEYTGGSPYGYTF
V gene: TRBV6-5; J gene: TRBJ2-1; CDR3 length: 11; clone size: NA; D gene: NA; CDR3 DNA: TGTGCCAGCAGTTCGCCGGGACTGCAGTTCTTC; CDR3 protein: CASSSPGLQFF
V gene: TRBV15; J gene: TRBJ2-5; CDR3 length: 16; clone size: NA; D gene: NA; CDR3 DNA: TGTGCCACCAGCAGAGCGACACAGGTTGGTCGAGAGACCCAGTACTTC; CDR3 protein: CATSRATQVGRETQYF
V gene: TRBV11-3; J gene: TRBJ2-1; CDR3 length: 15; clone size: NA; D gene: NA; CDR3 DNA: TGTGCCAGCAGCTTAGTCAGCGGATCCTACAATGAGCAGTTCTTC; CDR3 protein: CASSLVSGSYNEQFF
V gene: TRBV19; J gene: TRBJ2-3; CDR3 length: 15; clone size: NA; D gene: TRBD1; CDR3 DNA: TGTGCCAGCCGACAGGGGGGAGGGTCCACAGATACGCAGTATTTT; CDR3 protein: CASRQGGGSTDTQYF
V gene: TRBV2; J gene: TRBJ1-1; CDR3 length: 16; clone size: NA; D gene: TRBD1; CDR3 DNA: TGTGCCAGGGAGGGGGGACAGGGGTTGATTAGACCTGAAGCTTTCTTT; CDR3 protein: CAREGGQGLIRPEAFF
V gene: TRBV2; J gene: TRBJ1-2; CDR3 length: 14; clone size: NA; D gene: TRBD1; CDR3 DNA: TGTGCCAGCAGGGAAACAGGGGGGAACTATGGCTACACCTTC; CDR3 protein: CASRETGGNYGYTF
V gene: TRBV5-1; J gene: TRBJ2-2; CDR3 length: 17; clone size: NA; D gene: TRBD2; CDR3 DNA: TGCGCCAGCAGCTTGGCAGGGCGGGAGCCAAACACCGGGGAGCTGTTTTTT; CDR3 protein: CASSLAGREPNTGELFF
V gene: TRBV30; J gene: TRBJ2-5; CDR3 length: 15; clone size: NA; D gene: NA; CDR3 DNA: TGTGCCTGGGCACGAGGGGCAGGTGACCAAGAGACCCAGTACTTC; CDR3 protein: CAWARGAGDQETQYF
V gene: TRBV19; J gene: TRBJ2-1; CDR3 length: 16; clone size: NA; D gene: TRBD1; CDR3 DNA: TGTGCCAGTAGTACCCCCCAGGGACAGGACGTACGGGTGCAGTTCTTC; CDR3 protein: CASSTPQGQDVRVQFF